This record looks at one T cell receptor beta chain sequence and its context. This specimen belongs to a study of shared clonotypes between healthy human individuals. Study at large: The cohort had a couple of women and a few men, ages 18 to 49.

This table comes from immunoSEQ multiplex PCR, and its TCRdb copy is limited to in-frame clones, with some not included. The table includes under 1,100,000 clones, under 80% detected once. There are 13 residues in the CDR3. The V gene end was trimmed by 8 bases and the J gene end by 5 bases; junction bases not matched to a gene: 6. Germline V gene sequence: CDR1 SGHAT, CDR2 FQNNGV. V usage is TRBV11-2 and J usage is TRBJ2-1, with 7 bases aligning to TRBD2. This sequence was found in a man between 18 and 29 years old in good health. Sequencing used memory CD4+ T cells sorted from blood. The sample's subset: CD45RA-negative fraction. CDR3 protein: CASQVGRDNEQFF. The CDR3 DNA reads TGTGCCAGCCAGGTGGGGAGGGACAATGAGCAGTTCTTC.